Listed below are T cell receptor beta chains from one sample, sequenced in a study of beta chain features in type 1 diabetes. Libraries were prepared by immunoSEQ multiplex PCR; TCRdb keeps only in-frame clonotypes and omits some of them. The data contain around 58,000 clones, roughly 60% of them seen just once; the ten biggest clones take up 2.2%. Specimen: Tregs from blood. These receptor sequences come from a woman under 30 in good health. Both conserved end residues are part of each CDR3. The D gene is left open where the match is weak. Rows give clone size only sometimes, using once, few, many, or a class for an expanded clone.

TRBV6-1	once	-	TRBJ2-3	16	CASSGRTILSTDTQYF	TGTGCCAGCAGTGGGCGGACTATTCTTTCCACAGATACGCAGTATTTT
TRBV7-2	once	TRBD2	TRBJ2-5	15	CASGPGTSGGRAQYF	TGTGCCAGCGGACCCGGGACTAGCGGGGGTAGGGCCCAGTACTTC
TRBV11-1	-	TRBD2	TRBJ2-7	15	CASSFPTSGDYEQYF	TGTGCCAGCAGCTTTCCGACTAGCGGGGACTACGAGCAGTACTTC
TRBV7-2	many	TRBD1	TRBJ2-5	13	CASSSDRGETQYF	TGTGCCAGCAGCTCAGACAGGGGAGAGACCCAGTACTTC
TRBV15	few	TRBD1	TRBJ1-5	16	CATSTIEGTGHQPQHF	TGTGCCACCAGCACAATAGAGGGGACAGGTCATCAGCCCCAGCATTTT
TRBV7-9	medium-sized	TRBD2	TRBJ2-1	19	CASSLGTSGSPKSYNEQFF	TGTGCCAGCAGCTTAGGGACTAGCGGGAGTCCTAAGTCCTACAATGAGCAGTTCTTC
TRBV19	-	TRBD1	TRBJ2-5	15	CASSIGTGAGETQYF	TGTGCCAGTAGTATTGGGACAGGGGCCGGCGAGACCCAGTACTTC
TRBV15	-	-	TRBJ2-3	14	CATSRESRGDTQYF	TGTGCCACCAGCAGAGAAAGCAGAGGCGATACGCAGTATTTT
TRBV7-9	-	TRBD1	TRBJ2-1	17	CASSAQGARNVYNEQFF	TGTGCCAGCAGCGCACAGGGGGCGCGTAACGTCTACAATGAGCAGTTCTTC
TRBV9	-	TRBD1	TRBJ2-7	15	CASSPGTAIAYEQYF	TGCGCCAGCAGCCCCGGGACAGCCATCGCCTACGAGCAGTACTTC
TRBV7-9	few	-	TRBJ2-1	16	CASSFPGGSSYNEQFF	TGTGCCAGCAGCTTCCCCGGGGGAAGCTCCTACAATGAGCAGTTCTTC
TRBV2	-	-	TRBJ2-3	12	CASRPGTDTQYF	TGTGCCAGCAGGCCCGGGACAGATACGCAGTATTTT
TRBV5-5	few	-	TRBJ2-2	13	CASSALGYGELFF	TGTGCCAGCAGCGCCCTAGGATACGGGGAGCTGTTTTTT
TRBV7-2	few	-	TRBJ2-5	14	CASSLAHSGSPTYF	TGTGCCAGCAGCTTAGCGCACAGCGGCTCCCCGACGTACTTC
TRBV18	-	-	TRBJ2-7	14	CASSPRDTSYEQYF	TGTGCCAGCTCACCACGGGACACCTCCTACGAGCAGTACTTC